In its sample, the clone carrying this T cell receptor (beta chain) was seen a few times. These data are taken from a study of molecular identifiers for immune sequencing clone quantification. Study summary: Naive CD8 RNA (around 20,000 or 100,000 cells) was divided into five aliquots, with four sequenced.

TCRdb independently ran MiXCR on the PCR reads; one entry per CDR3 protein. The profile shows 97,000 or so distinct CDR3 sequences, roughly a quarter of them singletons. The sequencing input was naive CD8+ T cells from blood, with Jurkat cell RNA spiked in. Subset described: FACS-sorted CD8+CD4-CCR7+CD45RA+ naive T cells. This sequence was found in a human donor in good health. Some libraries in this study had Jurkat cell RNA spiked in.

The CDR3 is CASSFDTSGTYEQYF. The CDR3 coding sequence is TGCGCCAGCAGCTTCGATACTAGCGGGACCTACGAGCAGTACTTC. This sequence joins TRBV5-1 and TRBJ2-7; TRBD2 matches at 10 bases. J was trimmed by 2 bases and V by 2 bases; bases with no gene match: 4. This CDR3 is 15 amino acids long. Per the germline V gene, CDR1 is SGHRS and CDR2 is YFSETQ.